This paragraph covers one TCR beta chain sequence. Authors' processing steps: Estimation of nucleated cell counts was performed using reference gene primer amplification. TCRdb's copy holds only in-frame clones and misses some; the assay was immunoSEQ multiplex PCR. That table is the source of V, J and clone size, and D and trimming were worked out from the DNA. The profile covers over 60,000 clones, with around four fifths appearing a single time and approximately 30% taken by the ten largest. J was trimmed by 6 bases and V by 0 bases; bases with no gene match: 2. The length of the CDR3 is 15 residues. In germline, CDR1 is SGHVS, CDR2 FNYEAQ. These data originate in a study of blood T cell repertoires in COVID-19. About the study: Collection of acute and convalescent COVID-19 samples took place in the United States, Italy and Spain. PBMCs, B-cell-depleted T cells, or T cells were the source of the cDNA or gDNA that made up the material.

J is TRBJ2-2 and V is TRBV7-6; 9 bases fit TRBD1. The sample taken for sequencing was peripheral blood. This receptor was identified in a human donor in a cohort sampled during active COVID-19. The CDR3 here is CASSLARTGAGELFF. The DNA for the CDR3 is TGTGCCAGCAGCTTAGCTCGGACAGGGGCCGGGGAGCTGTTTTTT.